This T cell receptor beta chain was identified during a study of shared clonotypes between healthy human individuals. At the level of the study: The donors, two women and a few men, were aged 18 to 49. Every donor yielded three CD4 naive, three CD4 memory, two CD8 naive and one CD8 memory plate.

General observations from the study: Generally, naive subsets (rather than memory subsets) showed larger estimated richness.

Deep level was the assay's run setting. Data came from immunoSEQ multiplex PCR; TCRdb stores just in-frame clones and leaves some out. The table has 650,000 to 800,000 clones, about 92% seen once. Details on this clone: Its cognate antigen is unknown.

V shed 4 bases, J shed 6 bases, and the junction held 9 bases outside the gene matches. The CDR3 length is 15 residues. Germline V CDR1 and CDR2: SGDLS, YYNGEE. Terminally differentiated effector memory CD45RA+ cells were left out of the naive CD8 fraction, which was CD45RO-negative and positively selected for CCR7. The sample was naive CD8+ T cells sorted from blood. The source of this sequence is a young man in good health. The chain combines TRBV9 with TRBJ1-4; TRBD1 agrees at 7 bases. The CDR3 DNA is TGTGCCAGCAGCACTCAGGGGGGCGCCGATGAAAAACTGTTTTTT. Its protein product is CASSTQGGADEKLFF.